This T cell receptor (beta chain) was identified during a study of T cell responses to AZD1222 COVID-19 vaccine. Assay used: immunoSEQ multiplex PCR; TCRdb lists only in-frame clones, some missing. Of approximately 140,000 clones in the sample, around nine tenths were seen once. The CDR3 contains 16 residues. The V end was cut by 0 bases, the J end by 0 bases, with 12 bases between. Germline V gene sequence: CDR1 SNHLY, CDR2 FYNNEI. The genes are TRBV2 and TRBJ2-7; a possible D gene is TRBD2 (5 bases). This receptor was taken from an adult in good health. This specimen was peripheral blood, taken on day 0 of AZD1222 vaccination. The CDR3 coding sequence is TGTGCCAGCAGTGAAGCCTACAGCGGCAGCTCCTACGAGCAGTACTTC. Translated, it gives CASSEAYSGSSYEQYF.